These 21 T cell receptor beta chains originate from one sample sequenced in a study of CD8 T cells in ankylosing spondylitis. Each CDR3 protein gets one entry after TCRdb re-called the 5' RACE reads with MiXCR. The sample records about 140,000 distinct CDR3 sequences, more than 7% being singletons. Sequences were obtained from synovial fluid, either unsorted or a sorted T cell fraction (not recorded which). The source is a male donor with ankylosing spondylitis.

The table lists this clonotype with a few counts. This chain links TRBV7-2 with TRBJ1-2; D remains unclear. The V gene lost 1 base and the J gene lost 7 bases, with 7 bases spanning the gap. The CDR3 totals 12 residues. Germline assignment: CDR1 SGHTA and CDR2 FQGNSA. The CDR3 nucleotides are TGTGCCAGCAGCTTAGGGGATTTTGGCTACACCTTC. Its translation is CASSLGDFGYTF.

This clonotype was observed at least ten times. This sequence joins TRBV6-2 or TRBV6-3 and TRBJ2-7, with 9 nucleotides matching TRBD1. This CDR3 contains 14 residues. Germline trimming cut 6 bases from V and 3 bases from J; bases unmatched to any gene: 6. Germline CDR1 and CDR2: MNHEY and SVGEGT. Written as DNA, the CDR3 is TGTGCCAGCAGAGGGACAGGGACCTACTACGAGCAGTACTTC. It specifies CASRGTGTYYEQYF.

The CDR3 protein is CSARGKTSGVYNEQFF. The CDR3 DNA reads as TGCAGTGCTAGAGGAAAGACTAGCGGGGTCTACAATGAGCAGTTCTTC. This chain connects TRBV20-1 to TRBJ2-1; 11 bases line up with TRBD2. Per germline, CDR1 DFQATT and CDR2 SNEGSKA (reference sequence). This CDR3 contains 16 residues. V lost 1 base to trimming and J lost 3 bases; unmatched junction nucleotides: 5.

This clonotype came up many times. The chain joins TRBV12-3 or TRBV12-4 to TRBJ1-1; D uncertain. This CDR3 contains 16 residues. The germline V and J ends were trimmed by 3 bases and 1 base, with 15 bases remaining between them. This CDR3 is CASSFAGGLRNTEAFF. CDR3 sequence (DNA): TGTGCCAGCAGTTTTGCAGGAGGGTTAAGGAACACTGAAGCTTTCTTT.

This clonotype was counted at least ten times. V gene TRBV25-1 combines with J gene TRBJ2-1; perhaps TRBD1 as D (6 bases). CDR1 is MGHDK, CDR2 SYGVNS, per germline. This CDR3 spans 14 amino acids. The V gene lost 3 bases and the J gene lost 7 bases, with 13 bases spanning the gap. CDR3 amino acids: CASSERLQGNEQFF. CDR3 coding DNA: TGTGCCAGCAGTGAGAGGCTTCAGGGGAATGAGCAGTTCTTC.

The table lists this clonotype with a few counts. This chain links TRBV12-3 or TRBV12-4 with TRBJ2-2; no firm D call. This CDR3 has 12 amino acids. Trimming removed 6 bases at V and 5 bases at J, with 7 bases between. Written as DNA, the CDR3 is TGTGCCAGCAGGCGAATAACCGGGGAGCTGTTTTTT. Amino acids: CASRRITGELFF.

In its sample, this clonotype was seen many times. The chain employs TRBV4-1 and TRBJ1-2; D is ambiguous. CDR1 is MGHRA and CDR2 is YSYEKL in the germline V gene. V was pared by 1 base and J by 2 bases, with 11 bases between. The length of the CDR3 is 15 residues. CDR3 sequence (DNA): TGCGCCAGCAGCCAAGCTTATTTCGGAAACTATGGCTACACCTTC. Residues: CASSQAYFGNYGYTF.

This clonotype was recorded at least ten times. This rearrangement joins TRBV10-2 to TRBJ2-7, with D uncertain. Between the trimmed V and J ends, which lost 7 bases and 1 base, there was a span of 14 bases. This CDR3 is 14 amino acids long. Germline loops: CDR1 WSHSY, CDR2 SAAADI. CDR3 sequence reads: CASNDLTGSYEQYF. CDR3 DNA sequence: TGCGCCAGCAATGATCTTACTGGATCCTACGAGCAGTACTTC.

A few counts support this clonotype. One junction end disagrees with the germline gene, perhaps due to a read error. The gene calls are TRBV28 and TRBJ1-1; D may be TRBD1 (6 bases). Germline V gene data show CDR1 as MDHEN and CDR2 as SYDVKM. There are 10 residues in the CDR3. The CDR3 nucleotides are TGTGCCAGCAGTTCTGGACAGTTTCGATTT. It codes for CASSSGQFRF.

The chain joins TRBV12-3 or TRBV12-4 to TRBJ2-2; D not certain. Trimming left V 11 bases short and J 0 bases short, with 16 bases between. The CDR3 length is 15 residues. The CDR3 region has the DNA TGTGCCGTCGGGTCCGTCTTTACGAACACCGGGGAGCTGTTTTTT. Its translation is CAVGSVFTNTGELFF.

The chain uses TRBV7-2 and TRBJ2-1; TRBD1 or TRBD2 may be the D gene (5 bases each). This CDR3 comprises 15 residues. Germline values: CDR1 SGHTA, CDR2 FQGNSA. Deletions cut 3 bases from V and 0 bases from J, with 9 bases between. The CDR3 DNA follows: TGTGCCAGCAGCTTCAGGGAGAGCTCCTACAATGAGCAGTTCTTC. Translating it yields CASSFRESSYNEQFF.

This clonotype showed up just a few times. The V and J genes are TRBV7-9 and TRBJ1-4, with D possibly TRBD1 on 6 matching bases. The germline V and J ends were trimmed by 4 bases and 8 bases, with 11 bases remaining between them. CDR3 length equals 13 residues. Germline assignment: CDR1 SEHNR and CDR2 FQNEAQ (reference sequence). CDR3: CASSYPDREKLFF. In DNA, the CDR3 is TGTGCCAGCAGCTATCCGGACAGAGAAAAACTGTTTTTT. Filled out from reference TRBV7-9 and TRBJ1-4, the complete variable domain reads DTGVSQNPRHKITKRGQNVTFRCDPISEHNRLYWYRQTLGQGPEFLTYFQNEAQLEKSRLLSDRFSAERPKGSFSTLEIQRTEQGDSAMYLCASSYPDREKLFFGSGTQLSVL.

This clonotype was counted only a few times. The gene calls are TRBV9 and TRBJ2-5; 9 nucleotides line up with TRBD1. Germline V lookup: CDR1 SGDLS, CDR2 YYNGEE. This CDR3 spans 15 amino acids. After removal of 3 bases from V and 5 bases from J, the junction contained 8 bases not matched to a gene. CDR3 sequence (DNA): TGTGCCAGCAGCGACGAGTCGACAGGGGGTGAGACCCAGTACTTC. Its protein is CASSDESTGGETQYF.

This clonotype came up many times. The CDR3 DNA is TGTGCCAGCAGCTTAGGAGGACTAGCGGGAGGGCCAGATACGCAGTATTTT. Its translation is CASSLGGLAGGPDTQYF. The chain employs TRBV7-2 and TRBJ2-3; 15 nucleotides agree with TRBD2. Germline V gene sequence: CDR1 SGHTA, CDR2 FQGNSA. The CDR3 is 17 amino acids. Trimming took 1 base from V and 4 from J; bases not matched to a gene: 3.

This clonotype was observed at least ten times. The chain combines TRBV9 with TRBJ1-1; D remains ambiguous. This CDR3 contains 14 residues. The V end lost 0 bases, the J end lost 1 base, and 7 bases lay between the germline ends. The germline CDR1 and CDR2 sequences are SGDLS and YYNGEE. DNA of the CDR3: TGTGCCAGCAGCGTAGCTTCTCGGAACACTGAAGCTTTCTTT. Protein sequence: CASSVASRNTEAFF.

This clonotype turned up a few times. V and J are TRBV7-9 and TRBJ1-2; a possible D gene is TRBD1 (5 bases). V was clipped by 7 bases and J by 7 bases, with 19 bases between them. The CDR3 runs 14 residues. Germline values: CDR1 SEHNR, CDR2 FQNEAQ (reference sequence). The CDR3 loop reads CASIPQGGNFGYTF. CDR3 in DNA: TGTGCCAGCATCCCCCAGGGAGGAAATTTTGGCTACACCTTC. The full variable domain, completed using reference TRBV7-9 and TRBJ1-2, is DTGVSQNPRHKITKRGQNVTFRCDPISEHNRLYWYRQTLGQGPEFLTYFQNEAQLEKSRLLSDRFSAERPKGSFSTLEIQRTEQGDSAMYLCASIPQGGNFGYTFGSGTRLTVV.

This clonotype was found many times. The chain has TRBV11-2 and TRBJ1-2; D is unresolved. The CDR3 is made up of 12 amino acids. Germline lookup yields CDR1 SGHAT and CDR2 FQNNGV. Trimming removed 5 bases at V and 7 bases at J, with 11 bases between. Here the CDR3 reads CASSPGSAGYTF. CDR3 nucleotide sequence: TGTGCCAGCAGCCCAGGATCCGCTGGCTACACCTTC.

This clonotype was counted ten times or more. This CDR3 is CASSQGEVTGLGYTF. CDR3 DNA: TGTGCCAGCAGCCAAGGCGAGGTGACAGGGCTGGGCTACACCTTC. V gene TRBV4-2 combines with J gene TRBJ1-2; TRBD1 matches at 7 bases. In germline, CDR1 is LGHNA, CDR2 YNFKEQ. CDR3 length: 15 amino acids. The V segment lost 1 base and the J segment 8 bases; nucleotides outside the gene matches: 10.

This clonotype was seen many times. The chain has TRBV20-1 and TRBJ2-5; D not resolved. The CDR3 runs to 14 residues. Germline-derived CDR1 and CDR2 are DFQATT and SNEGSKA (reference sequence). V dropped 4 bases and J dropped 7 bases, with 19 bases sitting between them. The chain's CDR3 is CSATLLTLDGTQYF. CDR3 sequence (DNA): TGCAGTGCTACCCTTTTGACCCTCGATGGGACCCAGTACTTC.

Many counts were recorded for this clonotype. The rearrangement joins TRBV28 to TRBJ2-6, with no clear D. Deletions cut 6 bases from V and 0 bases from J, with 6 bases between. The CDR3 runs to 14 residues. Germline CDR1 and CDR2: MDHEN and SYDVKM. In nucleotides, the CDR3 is TGTGCCAGCAGGGACCCCTCTGGGGCCAACGTCCTGACTTTC. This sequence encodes CASRDPSGANVLTF.

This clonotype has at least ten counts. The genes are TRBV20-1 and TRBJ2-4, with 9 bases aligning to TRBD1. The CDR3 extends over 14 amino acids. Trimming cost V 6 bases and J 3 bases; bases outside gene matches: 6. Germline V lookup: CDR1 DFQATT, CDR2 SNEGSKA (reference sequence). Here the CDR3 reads CSAWDRVVKNIQYF. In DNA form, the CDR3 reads TGCAGTGCCTGGGACAGGGTAGTCAAAAACATTCAGTACTTC.